The 15 T cell receptor beta chains below all came from one sample that was sequenced in a study of blood T cell repertoires in COVID-19. The data were produced by immunoSEQ multiplex PCR, yet TCRdb's version contains in-frame clones alone and is incomplete. The top ten clones hold approximately 2% of a sample with approximately 94,000 clones, approximately 90% of them seen once. Source material: peripheral blood. The origin of the receptors is a man aged 50-59 years with active COVID-19.

This chain joins TRBV12-3 or TRBV12-4 and TRBJ1-6; 9 nucleotides match TRBD1. This CDR3 spans 13 amino acids. The ends lost 7 bases at V and 6 bases at J; junction bases unmatched: 1. Here the CDR3 DNA reads TGTGCCAGCAAACAGGGGGCTAATTCACCCCTCCACTTT. The encoded protein is CASKQGANSPLHF.

The chain is built from TRBV2 and TRBJ1-1; 7 positions agree with TRBD1. V lost 5 bases to trimming and J lost 4 bases; unmatched junction nucleotides: 13. Looked up from germline, CDR1 is SNHLY and CDR2 is FYNNEI. The CDR3 has 16 residues. Here the CDR3 DNA reads TGTGCCAGCAGTAGACAGGGCCCATCTGGGGTCACTGAAGCTTTCTTT. Protein sequence: CASSRQGPSGVTEAFF.

V gene TRBV27 combines with J gene TRBJ2-7; a weak D match, TRBD1 (5 bases). The CDR3 is made up of 16 amino acids. Germline CDR1 is MNHEY and CDR2 is SMNVEV (reference sequence). V lost 6 bases and J lost 1, with 19 bases in between. This CDR3 is CASSSSSQGFSYEQYV. The CDR3 bases are TGTGCCAGCAGCTCTAGTTCTCAGGGTTTTTCCTACGAGCAGTACGTC.

CDR3 nucleotide sequence: TGTGCCAGTAAAAGGGACCCGCCGGGAAGACCTCGGACAGGGGGCTACGAGCAGTACGTC. It translates to CASKRDPPGRPRTGGYEQYV. The rearrangement uses TRBV19 and TRBJ2-7, with 10 bases that match TRBD1. J lost 3 bases, V lost 7 bases, and 24 bases had no gene match. From germline, CDR1 is LNHDA and CDR2 SQIVND (reference sequence). The CDR3 spans 20 residues.

The chain carries TRBV15 and TRBJ2-7; 7 nucleotides align to TRBD1. V trimming: 3 bases; J trimming: 3 bases; junction bases outside the gene matches: 8. This CDR3 has 15 residues. Germline V gene lookup returns CDR1 LNHNV and CDR2 YYDKDF (reference sequence). The CDR3 DNA follows: TGTGCCACCAGCAGCGGGACAGCCCCCATCTACGAGCAGTACTTC. It yields the protein CATSSGTAPIYEQYF. The full variable domain, completed using reference TRBV15 and TRBJ2-7, is DAMVIQNPRYQVTQFGKPVTLSCSQTLNHNVMYWYQQKSSQAPKLLFHYYDKDFNNEADTPDNFQSRRPNTSFCFLDIRSPGLGDTAMYLCATSSGTAPIYEQYFGPGTRLTVT.

The chain carries TRBV9 and TRBJ1-2, with D perhaps matching TRBD1 (5 bases). V dropped 0 bases and J dropped 5 bases, with 14 bases sitting between them. This CDR3 comprises 15 residues. Germline V gives CDR1 SGDLS, CDR2 YYNGEE. CDR3 sequence reads: CASSVDAGRGYGYTF. The CDR3 DNA sequence: TGTGCCAGCAGCGTAGATGCAGGAAGGGGTTATGGCTACACCTTC.

V is TRBV9 and J is TRBJ1-1, with a possible D match to TRBD1 (6 bases). Trimming took 0 bases from V and 2 from J, leaving 17 bases between them. The CDR3 contains 17 residues. The germline V gene encodes CDR1 SGDLS and CDR2 YYNGEE. The CDR3 nucleotides are TGTGCCAGCAGCGTAGGGAACAGGGTTAAGTACAACACTGAAGCTTTCTTT. This sequence encodes CASSVGNRVKYNTEAFF. The whole variable domain, filled in from reference TRBV9 and TRBJ1-1, reads DSGVTQTPKHLITATGQRVTLRCSPRSGDLSVYWYQQSLDQGLQFLIQYYNGEERAKGNILERFSAQQFPDLHSELNLSSLELGDSALYFCASSVGNRVKYNTEAFFGQGTRLTVV.

The chain couples TRBV6-5 to TRBJ1-2, with D possibly being TRBD1 (5 bases). The germline V and J ends were trimmed by 6 bases and 4 bases, with 15 bases remaining between them. The CDR3 spans 14 residues. Germline V CDR1 and CDR2: MNHEY, SVGAGI. CDR3 protein: CASSLVDTLYGYTF. CDR3 coding DNA: TGTGCCAGCAGCCTAGTGGACACACTCTATGGCTACACCTTC.

With respect to this clone: The identical CDR3 is also encoded by other nucleotide sequences in the sample. The V gene is TRBV18, the J gene TRBJ1-1, with 8 nucleotides matching TRBD1. CDR1 and CDR2 (germline): KGHSH, LQKENI. V was pared by 3 bases and J by 3 bases, with 0 bases of the junction left unmatched. The CDR3 sequence is 13 residues long. This chain's CDR3 is CASSPTGDTEAFF. The CDR3 nucleotides read TGTGCCAGCTCACCGACAGGGGACACTGAAGCTTTCTTT.

This sequence joins TRBV19 and TRBJ1-5; D may be TRBD1 (5 bases). The CDR3 length is 15 residues. The germline V and J ends were trimmed by 1 base and 4 bases, with 11 bases remaining between them. Germline CDR1 and CDR2: LNHDA and SQIVND (reference sequence). The CDR3: CASSIGGTSNQPQHF. The DNA for the CDR3 is TGTGCCAGTAGTATAGGGGGCACCTCAAATCAGCCCCAGCATTTT.

The chain links TRBV5-6 to TRBJ2-1, with a tentative D call TRBD1 (6 bases). Germline loops: CDR1 SGHDT, CDR2 YYEEEE. The CDR3 runs to 12 residues. The V end was cut by 4 bases, the J end by 8 bases, with 10 bases between. The CDR3, as DNA: TGTGCCAGCAGCAAGGACAGTTATGAGCAGTTCTTC. This translates into CASSKDSYEQFF.

This clone has just a few counts. This chain connects TRBV7-9 to TRBJ1-3, with a weak D call TRBD1 (6 bases). Germline V lookup: CDR1 SEHNR, CDR2 FQNEAQ (reference sequence). CDR3 length equals 16 residues. With 0 bases removed from V and 4 bases from J, the gap between germline ends came to 13 bases. CDR3 loop: CASSLAHQGRGNTIYF. The CDR3 bases are TGTGCCAGCAGCTTAGCGCATCAGGGGAGAGGAAACACCATATATTTT.

This chain connects TRBV6-1 to TRBJ1-4; D is unresolved. Trimming pared 0 bases from V and 10 bases from J, leaving 18 bases between. Germline V gene data show CDR1 as MNHNS and CDR2 as SASEGT. The CDR3 has 16 amino acids. CDR3 DNA sequence: TGTGCCAGCAGTGAAGCGGAAGGGAGGCCTGGAGGAAAACTGTTTTTT. Translating it yields CASSEAEGRPGGKLFF.

The rearrangement links TRBV7-7 to TRBJ2-3, with 7 bases fitting TRBD2. Per germline, CDR1 SSHAT and CDR2 FNYEAQ (reference sequence). The CDR3 totals 16 residues. V shed 7 bases, J shed 6 bases, and the junction held 16 bases outside the gene matches. The CDR3 protein is CASTSGAQGGSDTQYF. The DNA of the CDR3 is TGTGCCAGCACCTCGGGCGCCCAGGGAGGGTCGGATACGCAGTATTTT. Based on the CDR3 plus reference TRBV7-7 and TRBJ2-3, the full variable domain is GAGVSQSPRYKVTKRGQDVTLRCDPISSHATLYWYQQALGQGPEFLTYFNYEAQPDKSGLPSDRFSAERPEGSISTLTIQRTEQRDSAMYRCASTSGAQGGSDTQYFGPGTRLTVL.

The chain joins TRBV5-6 to TRBJ2-7, with 9 bases fitting TRBD2. The germline CDR1 and CDR2 sequences are SGHDT and YYEEEE. The trim removed 4 bases at V and 3 bases at J, leaving 11 bases unmatched. The length of the CDR3 is 16 residues. DNA for the CDR3: TGTGCCAGCAGCCCCCGGGCGGGAGGGGGTTTCTACGAGCAGTACGTC. Its protein product is CASSPRAGGGFYEQYV.